The clone carrying this TCR beta chain has only a few counts. Its specificity is unknown. There are 15 residues in the CDR3. V lost 11 bases and J lost 5; bases outside the gene matches: 12. Per the germline V gene, CDR1 is SGHVS and CDR2 is FQNEAQ. UMIs and sample barcodes were carried by the TCR alpha and TCR beta cDNA libraries that 5'RACE produced using constant-segment primers. TCRdb used MiXCR to reprocess the 5' RACE reads, holding one entry per CDR3 protein. The sample has some 450,000 distinct CDR3 sequences; approximately 18% are singletons. The data originate from a study of T-cell memory formation after mild COVID-19. About the study: TCR clustering was largely donor specific.

Whole-study results and caveats: Later expanders leaned CD4+, whereas clones that contracted between day 15 and 85 were balanced CD4/CD8.

This TCR was sampled from a man aged 18 to 30 who had mild COVID-19 (a few samples of this study predate the infection). Cell type and time point are not known. The chain recombines TRBV7-8 with TRBJ2-2, with TRBD2 matching 9 bases. Sequenced: PBMCs or a T cell subset sorted from them (not recorded which). CDR3 sequence (DNA): TGTGCCGCCCTCTCGCGGGGGGGCGTTACCGGGGAGCTGTTTTTT. The encoded protein is CAALSRGGVTGELFF. Full variable domain (missing parts from reference TRBV7-8 and TRBJ2-2): GAGVSQSPRYKVAKRGQDVALRCDPISGHVSLFWYQQALGQGPEFLTYFQNEAQLDKSGLPSDRFFAERPEGSVSTLKIQRTQQEDSAVYLCAALSRGGVTGELFFGEGSRLTVL.